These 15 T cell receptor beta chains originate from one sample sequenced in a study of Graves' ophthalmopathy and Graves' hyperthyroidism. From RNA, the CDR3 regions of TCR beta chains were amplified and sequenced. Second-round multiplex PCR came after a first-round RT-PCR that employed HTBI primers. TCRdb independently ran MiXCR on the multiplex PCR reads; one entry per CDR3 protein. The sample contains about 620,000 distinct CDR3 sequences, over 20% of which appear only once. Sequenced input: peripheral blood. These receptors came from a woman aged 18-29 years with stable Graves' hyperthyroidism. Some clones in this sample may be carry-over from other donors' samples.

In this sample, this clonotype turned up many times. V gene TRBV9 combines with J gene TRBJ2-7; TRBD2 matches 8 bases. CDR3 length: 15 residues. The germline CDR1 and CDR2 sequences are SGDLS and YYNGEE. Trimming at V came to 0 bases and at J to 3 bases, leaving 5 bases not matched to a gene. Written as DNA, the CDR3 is TGTGCCAGCAGCGTAGCGGGAGGGCCCCACTACGAGCAGTACTTC. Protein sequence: CASSVAGGPHYEQYF.

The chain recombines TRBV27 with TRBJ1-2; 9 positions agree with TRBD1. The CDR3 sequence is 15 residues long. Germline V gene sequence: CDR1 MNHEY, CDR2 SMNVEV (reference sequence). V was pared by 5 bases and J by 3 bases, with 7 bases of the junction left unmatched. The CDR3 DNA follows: TGTGCCAGCAGTATACGACAGGGGGATCACTATGGCTACACCTTC. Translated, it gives CASSIRQGDHYGYTF.

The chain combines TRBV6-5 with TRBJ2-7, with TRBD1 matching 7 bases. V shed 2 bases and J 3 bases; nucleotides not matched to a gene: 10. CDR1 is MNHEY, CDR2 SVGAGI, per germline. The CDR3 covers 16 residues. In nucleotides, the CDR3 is TGTGCCAGCAGTTACCAGTCGACAGGGACGGGCTACGAGCAGTACTTC. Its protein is CASSYQSTGTGYEQYF.

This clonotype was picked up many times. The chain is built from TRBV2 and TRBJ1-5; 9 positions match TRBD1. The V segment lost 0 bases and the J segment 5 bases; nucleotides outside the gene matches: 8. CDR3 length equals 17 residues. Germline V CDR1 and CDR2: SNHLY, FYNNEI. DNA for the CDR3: TGTGCCAGCAGTGAAGCGCTTAGGACAGGGGACCATCAGCCCCAGCATTTT. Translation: CASSEALRTGDHQPQHF.

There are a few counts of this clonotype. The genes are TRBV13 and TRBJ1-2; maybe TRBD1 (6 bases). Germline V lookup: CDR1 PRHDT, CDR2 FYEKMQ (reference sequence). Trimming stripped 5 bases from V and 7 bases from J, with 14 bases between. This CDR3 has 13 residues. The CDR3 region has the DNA TGTGCCAGCAGCGTACAGGGAACAGCTGGCTACACCTTC. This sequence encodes CASSVQGTAGYTF.

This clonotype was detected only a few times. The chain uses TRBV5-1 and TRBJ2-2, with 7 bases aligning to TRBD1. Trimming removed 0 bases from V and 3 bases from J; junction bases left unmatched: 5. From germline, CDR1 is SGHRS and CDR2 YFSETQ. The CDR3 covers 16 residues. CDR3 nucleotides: TGCGCCAGCAGCTTGGGACAGGGTGGAGACACCGGGGAGCTGTTTTTT. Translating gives CASSLGQGGDTGELFF.

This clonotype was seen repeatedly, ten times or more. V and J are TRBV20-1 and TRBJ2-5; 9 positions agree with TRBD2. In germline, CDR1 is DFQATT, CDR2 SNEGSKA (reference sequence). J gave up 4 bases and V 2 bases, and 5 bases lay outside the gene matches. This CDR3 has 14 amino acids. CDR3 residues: CSARRGGGGETQYF. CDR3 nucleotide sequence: TGCAGTGCTAGAAGGGGCGGGGGGGGAGAGACCCAGTACTTC.

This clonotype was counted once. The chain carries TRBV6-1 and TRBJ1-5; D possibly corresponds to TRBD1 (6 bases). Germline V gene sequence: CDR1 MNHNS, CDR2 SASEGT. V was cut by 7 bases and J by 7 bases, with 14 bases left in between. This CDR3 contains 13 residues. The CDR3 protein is CASTPGDPQPQHF. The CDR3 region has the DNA TGTGCCAGCACCCCAGGGGATCCCCAGCCCCAGCATTTT.

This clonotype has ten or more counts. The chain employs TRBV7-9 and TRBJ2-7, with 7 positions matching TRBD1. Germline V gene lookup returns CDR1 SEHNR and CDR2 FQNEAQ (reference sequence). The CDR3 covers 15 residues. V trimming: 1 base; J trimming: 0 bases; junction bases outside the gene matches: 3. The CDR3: CASSLEGGISYEQYF. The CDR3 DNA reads TGTGCCAGCAGCTTAGAAGGGGGCATCTCCTACGAGCAGTACTTC. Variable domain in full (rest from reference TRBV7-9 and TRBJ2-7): DTGVSQNPRHKITKRGQNVTFRCDPISEHNRLYWYRQTLGQGPEFLTYFQNEAQLEKSRLLSDRFSAERPKGSFSTLEIQRTEQGDSAMYLCASSLEGGISYEQYFGPGTRLTVT.

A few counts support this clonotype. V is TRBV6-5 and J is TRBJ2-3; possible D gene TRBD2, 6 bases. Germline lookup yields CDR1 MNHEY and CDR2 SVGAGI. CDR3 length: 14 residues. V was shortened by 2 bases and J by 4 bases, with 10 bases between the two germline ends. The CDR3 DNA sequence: TGTGCCAGCAGTTACGGCGGGGCGGCAGATACGCAGTATTTT. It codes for CASSYGGAADTQYF.

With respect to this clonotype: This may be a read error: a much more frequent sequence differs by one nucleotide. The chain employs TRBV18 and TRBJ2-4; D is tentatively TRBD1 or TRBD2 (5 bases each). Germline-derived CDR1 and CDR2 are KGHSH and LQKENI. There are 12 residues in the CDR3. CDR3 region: CASSPWGNIEYF. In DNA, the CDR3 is TGTGCCAGCTCACCATGGGGGAACATTGAGTACTTC. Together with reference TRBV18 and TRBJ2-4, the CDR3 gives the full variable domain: NAGVMQNPRHLVRRRGQEARLRCSPMKGHSHVYWYRQLPEEGLKFMVYLQKENIIDESGMPKERFSAEFPKEGPSILRIQQVVRGDSAAYFCASSPWGNIEYFGAGTRLSVL.

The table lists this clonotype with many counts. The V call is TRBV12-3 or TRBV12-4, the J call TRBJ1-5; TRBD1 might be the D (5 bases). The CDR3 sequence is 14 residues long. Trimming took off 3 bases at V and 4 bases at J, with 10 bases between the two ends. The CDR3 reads CASSLGGRNQPQHF. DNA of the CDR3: TGTGCCAGCAGTTTGGGGGGTCGAAATCAGCCCCAGCATTTT.

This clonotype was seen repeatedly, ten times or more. As DNA, the CDR3 is TGTGCCAGCAGTGATGGACAGGGATTGGTCAATCAGCCCCAGCATTTT. Translated: CASSDGQGLVNQPQHF. The V call is TRBV12-3 or TRBV12-4, the J call TRBJ1-5, with 8 positions matching TRBD1. The CDR3 is made up of 16 amino acids. Losses at the gene ends were 5 bases for V and 3 bases for J; bases not matched to a gene: 9.

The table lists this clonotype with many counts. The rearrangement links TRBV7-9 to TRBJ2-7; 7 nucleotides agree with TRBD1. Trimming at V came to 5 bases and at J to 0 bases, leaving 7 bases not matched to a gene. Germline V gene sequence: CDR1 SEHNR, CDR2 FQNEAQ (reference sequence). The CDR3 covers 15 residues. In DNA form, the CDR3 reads TGTGCCAGCAGCCTCACGACAGGGCGCTCCTACGAGCAGTACTTC. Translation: CASSLTTGRSYEQYF.

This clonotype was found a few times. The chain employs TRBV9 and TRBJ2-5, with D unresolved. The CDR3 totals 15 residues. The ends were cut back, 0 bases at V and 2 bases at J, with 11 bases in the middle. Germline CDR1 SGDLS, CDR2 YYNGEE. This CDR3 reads CASSVAPLTQETQYF. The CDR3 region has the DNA TGTGCCAGCAGCGTAGCTCCACTCACGCAAGAGACCCAGTACTTC. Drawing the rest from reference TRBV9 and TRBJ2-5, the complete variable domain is DSGVTQTPKHLITATGQRVTLRCSPRSGDLSVYWYQQSLDQGLQFLIQYYNGEERAKGNILERFSAQQFPDLHSELNLSSLELGDSALYFCASSVAPLTQETQYFGPGTRLLVL.